This note documents a single T cell receptor beta chain sequence. Its antigen target is currently unknown. No base quality information exists; no much larger clone differs at one position. The immunoSEQ Assay, a bias-controlled multiplex PCR, was used to amplify TCRbeta CDR3 regions from genomic DNA. In the paper's pipeline: Nucleated cell counts per sample were estimated from amplification of reference gene primers within the assay. Sequence reads were collapsed and filtered to measure the absolute abundance of every unique TCRbeta CDR3 rearrangement. For each sample, productive Simpson clonality was calculated as the square root of Simpson's diversity index over productive rearrangements. Held by TCRdb, this immuneACCESS table contains in-frame sequences only and omits some clones. Under half of the omission traces to an unresolved V gene where checked; the cause of the rest is unknown. That table is the source of V, J and clone size, and D and trimming were worked out from the DNA. This sample holds 250,000 or so clones; about 90% were observed only once. The ten most abundant clones make up under 2.5% of the sample.

This entry is derived from a study of blood T cell repertoires in COVID-19 (TCRdb year 2020). Notes on the research overall: Samples covering the acute and convalescent phases of COVID-19 were provided by collaborators in the United States, Italy and Spain. Subjects who had been exposed to COVID-19, were actively infected with it, or had recovered from it provided the deeply sampled blood TCRbeta repertoires that made up the dataset. The sample metadata nearly always contained a de-identified subject ID, COVID-19 status, age in years and sex. A freely available public database, intended as a resource for researchers studying the immune response to SARS-CoV-2, is where the repertoires were released. Where available, HLA class I and class II types were obtained from metadata supplied by the sample provider rather than from assay-based typing. The prospective study material was composed of cDNA or gDNA derived from T cells, B-cell-depleted T cells, or PBMCs. The samples were drawn from the first 160 participants of the ongoing ImmuneRACE study and from some 1,300 subjects provided by 6 global collaborators. Overall study results and their limits: How much clinical and demographic metadata was included differed by source and by participant, and the metadata was provided uncurated.

CDR1 and CDR2 are read off the germline V gene as SGHAT and FQNNGV. Including the terminal cysteine and phenylalanine, the CDR3 comprises 14 residues. The entry retains the CDR3 DNA only, 42 bases that are in frame from base 1. Germline trimming amounts to 6 bases on V and 9 bases on J, with 10 as the count of junction bases outside the gene matches. One collaborating source in Seattle enrolled patients during active infection and followed them longitudinally through the course of disease. Whole blood was collected in K2EDTA tubes by collaborating institutions according to the institutions' own protocols. For TCRbeta analysis, collaborator samples were shipped as frozen whole blood, as isolated PBMCs, or as DNA extracted from either sample type.

This receptor chain uses TRBV11-2 and TRBJ2-1; the junction holds 8 bases that match TRBD2. The clonotype comes from a woman aged 60 to 75 with COVID-19, enrolled during active disease. Sequenced: peripheral blood. The CDR3 region reads CASRAREGPSEQFF. The sequenced DNA: TGTGCCAGCAGAGCCCGGGAGGGTCCTAGTGAGCAGTTCTTC.